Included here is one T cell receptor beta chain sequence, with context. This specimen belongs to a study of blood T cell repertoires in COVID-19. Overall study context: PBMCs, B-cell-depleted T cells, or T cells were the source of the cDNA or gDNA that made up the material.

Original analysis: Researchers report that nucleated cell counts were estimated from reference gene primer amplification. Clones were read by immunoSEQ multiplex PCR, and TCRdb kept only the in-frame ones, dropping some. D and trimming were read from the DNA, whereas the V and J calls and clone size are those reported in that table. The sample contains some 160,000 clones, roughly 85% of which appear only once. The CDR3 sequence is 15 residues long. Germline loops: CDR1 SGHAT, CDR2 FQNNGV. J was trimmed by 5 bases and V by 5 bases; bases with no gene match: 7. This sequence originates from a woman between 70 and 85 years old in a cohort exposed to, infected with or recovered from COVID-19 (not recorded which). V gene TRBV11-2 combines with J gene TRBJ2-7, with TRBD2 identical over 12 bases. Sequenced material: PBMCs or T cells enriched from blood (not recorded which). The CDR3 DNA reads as TGTGCCAGCAGCAGATTGAGACTAGCGGGAGACGAGCAGTACTTC. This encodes CASSRLRLAGDEQYF.